These 27 T cell receptor beta chains share one sample of origin, sequenced in a study of blood T cell repertoires in COVID-19. Generated by immunoSEQ multiplex PCR, the TCRdb table keeps only in-frame clones and is missing some. Of around 70,000 clones in the sample, approximately 91% were seen once. Sequences were obtained from peripheral blood. Receptor source: a man over 45 with COVID-19, enrolled during active disease.

V usage is TRBV7-2 and J usage is TRBJ2-7; 8 positions match TRBD1. Losses at the gene ends were 5 bases for V and 9 bases for J; bases not matched to a gene: 9. Germline V lookup: CDR1 SGHTA, CDR2 FQGNSA. The CDR3 length is 13 residues. In DNA, the CDR3 is TGTGCCAGCAGCCCCGGACAGGGAAAGACGCAGTACTTC. Translated: CASSPGQGKTQYF.

V and J are TRBV6-2 or TRBV6-3 and TRBJ1-1, with 8 bases identical to TRBD1. Trimming took 2 bases from V and 5 from J; bases not matched to a gene: 1. Germline-derived CDR1 and CDR2 are MNHEY and SVGEGT. The CDR3 sequence is 13 residues long. CDR3 amino acids: CASSYRQGTEAFF. CDR3 nucleotides: TGTGCCAGCAGTTACCGACAGGGGACTGAAGCTTTCTTT.

The chain uses TRBV28 and TRBJ1-2; D is possibly TRBD1 (6 bases). CDR1 is MDHEN and CDR2 is SYDVKM in the germline V gene. The CDR3 is 13 amino acids. V gave up 3 bases and J gave up 6 bases, with 11 bases separating them. CDR3 sequence: CASSLGQGNGYTF. CDR3 DNA: TGTGCCAGCAGTTTGGGGCAGGGGAATGGCTACACCTTC.

V gene TRBV28 combines with J gene TRBJ2-7; 10 positions match TRBD1. Germline loops: CDR1 MDHEN, CDR2 SYDVKM. J lost 3 bases, V lost 3 bases, and 8 bases had no gene match. The CDR3 is 16 residues long. For the CDR3, the DNA is TGTGCCAGCAGTTTCACTTCGGGACAGGGGCTCTACGAGCAGTACTTC. It codes for CASSFTSGQGLYEQYF.

The chain couples TRBV2 to TRBJ2-2, with a tentative D call TRBD2 (5 bases). Trimming took 7 bases from V and 5 from J, leaving 8 bases between them. Germline CDR1 SNHLY, CDR2 FYNNEI. CDR3 length equals 12 residues. The CDR3 DNA follows: TGTGCCAGCATTGGGAGAACCGGGGAGCTGTTTTTT. It codes for CASIGRTGELFF.

The chain recombines TRBV11-2 with TRBJ1-1; D may be TRBD1 (6 bases). From germline, CDR1 is SGHAT and CDR2 FQNNGV. The CDR3 is 16 residues long. The V end lost 5 bases, the J end lost 3 bases, and 19 bases lay between the germline ends. CDR3 sequence: CASSRNARGFDTEAFF. The DNA of the CDR3 is TGTGCCAGCAGCCGAAACGCCAGGGGCTTCGACACTGAAGCTTTCTTT.

V usage is TRBV4-1 and J usage is TRBJ2-7; a possible D gene is TRBD2 (6 bases). The CDR3 is 16 residues long. Trimming cost V 3 bases and J 1 base, with 16 bases left between them. CDR1 MGHRA and CDR2 YSYEKL come from the germline V gene. The CDR3 coding sequence is TGCGCCAGCAGCCAGCCGGGACTCAAACCATCCTACGAGCAGTACTTC. Its translation is CASSQPGLKPSYEQYF.

The rearrangement uses TRBV5-1 and TRBJ2-3; perhaps TRBD2 as D (6 bases). The CDR3 consists of 16 residues. Germline CDR1 reads SGHRS; CDR2 reads YFSETQ. Trimming took off 3 bases at V and 4 bases at J, with 18 bases between the two ends. The chain's CDR3 is CASSSGPGLSADTQYF. CDR3 bases: TGCGCCAGCAGCTCGGGGCCGGGACTGAGCGCAGATACGCAGTATTTT. Variable domain in full (rest from reference TRBV5-1 and TRBJ2-3): KAGVTQTPRYLIKTRGQQVTLSCSPISGHRSVSWYQQTPGQGLQFLFEYFSETQRNKGNFPGRFSGRQFSNSRSEMNVSTLELGDSALYLCASSSGPGLSADTQYFGPGTRLTVL.

This clone has only one observation. The limits of the CDR3 on the DNA are not certain, so only TCRdb's listed CDR3 is given. This chain connects TRBV6-5 to TRBJ1-1; the DNA was not compared with TRBD1, the D call given in the table. The CDR3 comprises 12 residues, both ends counted. Germline-derived CDR1 and CDR2 are MNHEY and SVGAGI. The CDR3 sequence is CASSYWGQGTFF.

This chain links TRBV18 with TRBJ1-1; D remains unclear. The germline V and J ends were trimmed by 5 bases and 0 bases, with 10 bases remaining between them. CDR3 size: 14 residues. Per the germline V gene, CDR1 is KGHSH and CDR2 is LQKENI. The CDR3 nucleotides read TGTGCCAGCTCAGAGCTACCCATGAACACTGAAGCTTTCTTT. This encodes CASSELPMNTEAFF.

The chain is built from TRBV7-3 and TRBJ2-3; TRBD2 is a possible D gene (7 bases). This CDR3 is 17 amino acids long. V lost 0 bases to trimming and J lost 0 bases, with 13 bases between them. CDR1 and CDR2 from the germline V gene are SGHTA and FQGTGA. CDR3 amino acids: CASSLTGGGTSTDTQYF. The CDR3 DNA reads as TGTGCCAGCAGCTTAACCGGCGGGGGCACTAGCACAGATACGCAGTATTTT. The whole variable domain, filled in from reference TRBV7-3 and TRBJ2-3, reads GAGVSQTPSNKVTEKGKYVELRCDPISGHTALYWYRQSLGQGPEFLIYFQGTGAADDSGLPNDRFFAVRPEGSVSTLKIQRTERGDSAVYLCASSLTGGGTSTDTQYFGPGTRLTVL.

The chain carries TRBV5-1 and TRBJ2-5; D might be TRBD2 (5 bases). Germline CDR1 reads SGHRS; CDR2 reads YFSETQ. The CDR3 runs 13 residues. Trimming shortened V by 3 bases and J by 5 bases, and 11 bases separated the two germline ends. The CDR3 DNA sequence: TGCGCCAGCAGCTCCACTCGGAGGGAGACCCAGTACTTC. Protein product: CASSSTRRETQYF.

V and J are TRBV10-3 and TRBJ2-2; 14 bases line up with TRBD2. Germline CDR1 reads ENHRY; CDR2 reads SYGVKD. V dropped 3 bases and J dropped 6; count of bases not matched to a gene: 6. The CDR3 is 17 amino acids. CDR3 sequence (DNA): TGTGCCATCAGTGACCCGGGACTAGCGGGAGAAGCCGGGGAGCTGTTTTTT. Protein sequence: CAISDPGLAGEAGELFF.

The chain links TRBV13 to TRBJ1-5; 7 bases agree with TRBD1. V trimming: 5 bases; J trimming: 4 bases; junction bases outside the gene matches: 5. The germline V gene has CDR1 PRHDT and CDR2 FYEKMQ (reference sequence). CDR3 length: 14 amino acids. The CDR3 DNA sequence: TGTGCCAGCAGCCAAGGACAGGCAAATCAGCCCCAGCATTTT. This sequence encodes CASSQGQANQPQHF.

The V call is TRBV5-1, the J call TRBJ2-3; tentatively, D is TRBD1 (5 bases). This CDR3 region has 15 residues. Per germline, CDR1 SGHRS and CDR2 YFSETQ. V shed 0 bases and J shed 3 bases, with 11 bases lying between them. As DNA, the CDR3 is TGCGCCAGCAGCTTGGGGCAGGGAAGTACAGATACGCAGTATTTT. It yields the protein CASSLGQGSTDTQYF.

The chain uses TRBV7-2 and TRBJ2-5; possible D gene TRBD1, 6 bases. Germline loops: CDR1 SGHTA, CDR2 FQGNSA. The CDR3 is made up of 14 amino acids. V was shortened by 5 bases and J by 4 bases, with 14 bases between the two germline ends. The DNA for the CDR3 is TGTGCCAGCAGCGCCCAGGACAGTTCAGAGACCCAGTACTTC. Its protein is CASSAQDSSETQYF.

The chain uses TRBV5-8 and TRBJ2-1; D might be TRBD2 (5 bases). The CDR3 consists of 13 residues. Germline V gives CDR1 SGHTS, CDR2 YDEGEE. V was shortened by 2 bases and J by 5 bases, with 8 bases between the two germline ends. The CDR3 bases are TGTGCCAGCAGCTTCACCGGGGACAATGAGCAGTTCTTC. It encodes CASSFTGDNEQFF.

The chain joins TRBV7-2 to TRBJ2-3; TRBD2 aligns across 12 bases. In germline, CDR1 is SGHTA, CDR2 FQGNSA. This CDR3 is 19 amino acids long. V trimming: 2 bases; J trimming: 1 base; junction bases outside the gene matches: 10. This CDR3 is CASSLYPSGRAGGTDTQYF. For the CDR3, the DNA is TGTGCCAGCAGCTTATACCCTAGCGGGAGGGCCGGAGGCACAGATACGCAGTATTTT.

The V and J genes are TRBV9 and TRBJ2-1; perhaps TRBD1 as D (6 bases). V shed 0 bases and J shed 3 bases, with 10 bases lying between them. CDR3 length equals 15 residues. Germline V CDR1 and CDR2: SGDLS, YYNGEE. The CDR3 protein is CASSVEGTNYNEQFF. CDR3 nucleotides: TGTGCCAGCAGCGTAGAAGGGACAAACTACAATGAGCAGTTCTTC. Full variable domain (remainder filled in from reference TRBV9 and TRBJ2-1): DSGVTQTPKHLITATGQRVTLRCSPRSGDLSVYWYQQSLDQGLQFLIQYYNGEERAKGNILERFSAQQFPDLHSELNLSSLELGDSALYFCASSVEGTNYNEQFFGPGTRLTVL.

V and J are TRBV27 and TRBJ2-7; 7 nucleotides align to TRBD2. The CDR3 has 14 residues. After removal of 3 bases from V and 4 bases from J, the junction contained 6 bases not matched to a gene. In germline, CDR1 is MNHEY, CDR2 SMNVEV (reference sequence). Here the CDR3 reads CASSFRLAGYEQYF. The CDR3 DNA sequence: TGTGCCAGCAGTTTTCGACTAGCAGGGTACGAGCAGTACTTC.

This clone came up once. CDR3 nucleotide sequence: TGTGCCAGCAGTTTATCGCTAGCGACTACCTACGAGCAGTACTTC. Translating it yields CASSLSLATTYEQYF. This chain uses TRBV27 with TRBJ2-7, with a weak D call TRBD2 (6 bases). The length of the CDR3 is 15 residues. Trimming shortened V by 0 bases and J by 2 bases, and 11 bases separated the two germline ends. The V gene's germline CDR1 is MNHEY and CDR2 SMNVEV (reference sequence).

V and J are TRBV6-4 and TRBJ2-1; D call uncertain. CDR3 length: 18 amino acids. CDR1 and CDR2 (germline): MRHNA, SNTAGT. V was cut by 0 bases and J by 0 bases, with 15 bases left in between. CDR3 loop: CASSDSSRYLSSYNEQFF. The DNA of the CDR3 is TGTGCCAGCAGTGACTCGAGTCGTTACCTTAGCTCCTACAATGAGCAGTTCTTC.

The chain is built from TRBV27 and TRBJ1-6; the D is unclear. CDR1 is MNHEY and CDR2 is SMNVEV in the germline V gene (reference sequence). Trimming removed 1 base at V and 9 bases at J, with 13 bases between. This CDR3 region has 15 residues. CDR3 in amino acids: CASSLFRGMGSPLHF. CDR3 DNA sequence: TGTGCCAGCAGTTTATTCCGGGGAATGGGTTCACCCCTCCACTTT.

The gene calls are TRBV7-9 and TRBJ2-3, with D possibly TRBD2 on 5 matching bases. There are 15 residues in the CDR3. In germline, CDR1 is SEHNR, CDR2 FQNEAQ (reference sequence). Trimming took off 2 bases at V and 0 bases at J, with 9 bases between the two ends. The CDR3 DNA follows: TGTGCCAGCAGCTTAAGCGGACCTAGCACAGATACGCAGTATTTT. Protein sequence: CASSLSGPSTDTQYF. Using reference TRBV7-9 and TRBJ2-3 for the parts outside the CDR3, the full variable domain is DTGVSQNPRHKITKRGQNVTFRCDPISEHNRLYWYRQTLGQGPEFLTYFQNEAQLEKSRLLSDRFSAERPKGSFSTLEIQRTEQGDSAMYLCASSLSGPSTDTQYFGPGTRLTVL.

The genes are TRBV10-3 and TRBJ2-1; no reliable D call. V lost 0 bases and J 8 bases, leaving 14 bases between the germline ends. The germline CDR1 and CDR2 sequences are ENHRY and SYGVKD. The CDR3 runs 15 residues. The CDR3 sequence: CAISESFARSDEQFF. CDR3 nucleotides: TGTGCCATCAGTGAGTCGTTCGCCCGATCGGATGAGCAGTTCTTC.

In nucleotides, the CDR3 is TGTGCGGGACTAGCCTACAATGAGCAGTTCTTC. It encodes CAGLAYNEQFF. This sequence joins TRBV6-7 and TRBJ2-1; TRBD2 matches 8 bases. TRBV6-7 is an open reading frame, and its role is uncertain. This CDR3 has 11 residues.

The chain links TRBV24-1 to TRBJ1-1; 7 bases are a match to TRBD1. This CDR3 is built from 13 residues. With V trimmed by 4 bases and J by 5 bases, 3 bases remained unmatched. The germline V gene has CDR1 KGHDR and CDR2 SFDVKD. Here the CDR3 reads CATSDLQGTEAFF. CDR3 in DNA: TGTGCCACCAGTGACTTACAGGGGACTGAAGCTTTCTTT.